A single sample is the source of the 27 T cell receptor beta chains below, sequenced in a study of patients and donors after allogeneic stem cell transplantation. TCRdb analysed the RT-PCR reads with MiXCR anew, one entry per CDR3 protein. In the table there are hundreds of thousands of distinct CDR3 sequences, 16% of which are singletons. Sequencing was carried out using blood, either unsorted or a sorted T cell fraction (not recorded which). These receptors all stem from a human donor who was either an allogeneic HSCT recipient or a stem cell or donor lymphocyte infusion donor (not recorded which). It is not recorded whose cells these are; they may come from a transplant donor.

The chain recombines TRBV6-1 with TRBJ2-1, with unresolved D. The CDR3 spans 14 residues. Trimming removed 7 bases at V and 0 bases at J, with 10 bases between. CDR1 MNHNS and CDR2 SASEGT come from the germline V gene. DNA of the CDR3: TGTGCCAGCAACTCAAGGCGCTCCTACAATGAGCAGTTCTTC. This sequence encodes CASNSRRSYNEQFF.

The table lists this clonotype with many counts. The chain links TRBV5-1 to TRBJ2-7; D unresolved. Trimming removed 4 bases from V and 7 bases from J, with 9 bases in between. The CDR3 has 11 residues. Germline CDR1 reads SGHRS; CDR2 reads YFSETQ. The CDR3 nucleotides read TGCGCCAGCAGCCTTCACGGTGAGCAGTACTTC. Protein: CASSLHGEQYF. The full variable domain, completed using reference TRBV5-1 and TRBJ2-7, is KAGVTQTPRYLIKTRGQQVTLSCSPISGHRSVSWYQQTPGQGLQFLFEYFSETQRNKGNFPGRFSGRQFSNSRSEMNVSTLELGDSALYLCASSLHGEQYFGPGTRLTVT.

This clonotype was detected only a few times. The chain links TRBV20-1 to TRBJ1-6, with D possibly matching TRBD1 (6 bases). Deletions cut 3 bases from V and 6 bases from J, with 12 bases between. Germline V gives CDR1 DFQATT, CDR2 SNEGSKA (reference sequence). CDR3 length: 14 residues. Here the CDR3 DNA reads TGCAGTGCTAGCCTCGACAGGATTAATTCACCCCTCCACTTT. It translates to CSASLDRINSPLHF.

This clonotype showed up just a few times. CDR3 DNA sequence: TGTGCCAGCAGCTTTAGGGCACACAATGAGCAGTTCTTC. Translated: CASSFRAHNEQFF. The chain links TRBV7-2 to TRBJ2-1; D is unresolved. V was pared by 3 bases and J by 5 bases, with 8 bases between. The CDR3 consists of 13 residues. Germline CDR1 and CDR2: SGHTA and FQGNSA.

This clonotype has ten or more counts. The rearrangement joins TRBV15 to TRBJ1-6; D remains ambiguous. The CDR3 sequence is 16 residues long. Trimming stripped 0 bases from V and 9 bases from J, with 15 bases between. CDR1 is LNHNV, CDR2 YYDKDF, per germline (reference sequence). CDR3 DNA: TGTGCCACCAGCAGAGATCTGGCAGGAGGAGGTTCACCCCTCCACTTT. Its protein product is CATSRDLAGGGSPLHF. The variable domain in full, with the rest retrieved from reference TRBV15 and TRBJ1-6, is DAMVIQNPRYQVTQFGKPVTLSCSQTLNHNVMYWYQQKSSQAPKLLFHYYDKDFNNEADTPDNFQSRRPNTSFCFLDIRSPGLGDTAMYLCATSRDLAGGGSPLHFGNGTRLTVT.

This clonotype has a handful of counts. The chain combines TRBV4-1 with TRBJ2-7; TRBD1 might be the D (5 bases). Germline CDR1 MGHRA, CDR2 YSYEKL. The CDR3 contains 15 residues. V dropped 7 bases and J dropped 0 bases, with 16 bases sitting between them. DNA of the CDR3: TGCGCCAGCACCAAGGGGCCCGTAAACTCCTACGAGCAGTACTTC. Protein: CASTKGPVNSYEQYF.

There are many counts of this clonotype. The rearrangement uses TRBV5-1 and TRBJ2-1; the D is unclear. Germline V lookup: CDR1 SGHRS, CDR2 YFSETQ. This CDR3 contains 17 residues. Trimming took off 0 bases at V and 0 bases at J, with 13 bases between the two ends. The CDR3 bases are TGCGCCAGCAGCTTGGGGCCGTACCGGAGCTCCTACAATGAGCAGTTCTTC. Protein: CASSLGPYRSSYNEQFF.

CDR3 nucleotide sequence: TGCGCCAGCAGCCAGTCCCGGGCCCTCGGGGAAAAACTGTTTTTT. As protein: CASSQSRALGEKLFF. V and J are TRBV4-1 and TRBJ1-4, with D hard to call. The CDR3 spans 15 residues. The germline gives CDR1 MGHRA, CDR2 YSYEKL. Trimming pared 3 bases from V and 8 bases from J, leaving 16 bases between.

This clonotype has ten or more counts. The rearrangement joins TRBV5-1 to TRBJ1-1; no clear D. Trimming stripped 0 bases from V and 2 bases from J, with 14 bases between. The CDR3 is 16 residues long. CDR1 is SGHRS, CDR2 YFSETQ, per germline. In nucleotides, the CDR3 is TGCGCCAGCAGCTTGGGTCGATCGGGAGCAAACACTGAAGCTTTCTTT. Residues: CASSLGRSGANTEAFF.

The genes are TRBV30 and TRBJ2-2; D may be TRBD1 (5 bases). V lost 2 bases and J lost 6, with 13 bases in between. Looked up from germline, CDR1 is GTSNPN and CDR2 is SVGIG (reference sequence). This CDR3 has 14 residues. Written as DNA, the CDR3 is TGTGCCTGGAGTAAGGGGTTAAGGGCCGGGGAGCTGTTTTTT. This sequence encodes CAWSKGLRAGELFF. Filled out from reference TRBV30 and TRBJ2-2, the complete variable domain reads SQTIHQWPATLVQPVGSPLSLECTVEGTSNPNLYWYRQAAGRGLQLLFYSVGIGQISSEVPQNLSASRPQDRQFILSSKKLLLSDSGFYLCAWSKGLRAGELFFGEGSRLTVL.

The chain joins TRBV9 to TRBJ2-3, with 8 bases identical to TRBD2. V lost 6 bases and J lost 1; bases outside the gene matches: 4. This CDR3 contains 14 residues. The germline V gene encodes CDR1 SGDLS and CDR2 YYNGEE. This CDR3 reads CASMRGEGTDTQYF. DNA of the CDR3: TGTGCCAGCATGCGGGGGGAGGGCACAGATACGCAGTATTTT.

The genes are TRBV7-3 and TRBJ2-1, with unresolved D. Trimming cost V 4 bases and J 7 bases, with 11 bases left between them. The CDR3 runs to 13 residues. Germline CDR1 reads SGHTA; CDR2 reads FQGTGA. This CDR3 is CASSSLVRNEQFF. The CDR3 nucleotides read TGTGCCAGCAGCTCCCTAGTTAGGAATGAGCAGTTCTTC.

The V call is TRBV5-1, the J call TRBJ2-1; 15 bases match TRBD2. Germline values: CDR1 SGHRS, CDR2 YFSETQ. The CDR3 spans 18 residues. After removal of 6 bases from V and 7 bases from J, the junction contained 14 bases not matched to a gene. The CDR3 DNA reads TGCGCCAGCAAGAAGGGACTAGCGGGAGGTTTGGGGGGGAATGAGCAGTTCTTC. This codes for CASKKGLAGGLGGNEQFF.

This clonotype has only a few counts. The chain is built from TRBV7-3 and TRBJ2-1, with 11 nucleotides matching TRBD2. The germline V gene encodes CDR1 SGHTA and CDR2 FQGTGA. The CDR3 sequence is 17 residues long. Trimming removed 1 base from V and 4 bases from J; junction bases left unmatched: 6. Written as DNA, the CDR3 is TGTGCCAGCAGCTTAAGGGCTGGGACTAGCGGATACAATGAGCAGTTCTTC. This sequence encodes CASSLRAGTSGYNEQFF.

In this sample, this clonotype turned up a few times. The CDR3 sequence is CASSYSTGEVYEQFF. The CDR3 DNA is TGTGCCAGCAGTTACTCGACAGGGGAGGTCTATGAGCAGTTCTTC. This chain links TRBV6-5 with TRBJ2-1; 8 positions match TRBD1. J lost 8 bases, V lost 0 bases, and 6 bases had no gene match. The CDR3 extends over 15 amino acids. The germline gives CDR1 MNHEY, CDR2 SVGAGI.

This clonotype was observed a handful of times. The chain links TRBV5-1 to TRBJ2-7; tentatively, D is TRBD2 (5 bases). CDR3 length equals 13 residues. CDR1 and CDR2 from the germline V gene are SGHRS and YFSETQ. V lost 2 bases and J 3 bases, leaving 9 bases between the germline ends. The CDR3 DNA reads TGCGCCAGCAGCTTCGGGGTCCTCTACGAGCAGTACTTC. Its protein product is CASSFGVLYEQYF. The full variable domain, rest sourced from reference TRBV5-1 and TRBJ2-7, is KAGVTQTPRYLIKTRGQQVTLSCSPISGHRSVSWYQQTPGQGLQFLFEYFSETQRNKGNFPGRFSGRQFSNSRSEMNVSTLELGDSALYLCASSFGVLYEQYFGPGTRLTVT.

This clonotype was observed at least ten times. The rearrangement uses TRBV24-1 and TRBJ2-1, with unresolved D. The V gene lost 6 bases and the J gene lost 8 bases, with 22 bases spanning the gap. CDR3 length equals 16 residues. From germline, CDR1 is KGHDR and CDR2 SFDVKD. CDR3 DNA: TGTGCCACCAGTAATCACACCGGACGCCATAGGCATGAGCAGTTCTTC. Amino acids: CATSNHTGRHRHEQFF.

This clonotype was seen more than once but under ten times. The chain joins TRBV11-2 to TRBJ1-2; no reliable D call. CDR3 size: 14 residues. Trimming took 2 bases from V and 0 from J, leaving 7 bases between them. The germline gives CDR1 SGHAT, CDR2 FQNNGV. CDR3 bases: TGTGCCAGCAGCTTATTGGCTACTAACTATGGCTACACCTTC. It is translated as CASSLLATNYGYTF.

This clonotype was seen a few times. The genes are TRBV24-1 and TRBJ1-3; D is ambiguous. Germline values: CDR1 KGHDR, CDR2 SFDVKD. This CDR3 comprises 12 residues. V dropped 9 bases and J dropped 0 bases, with 5 bases sitting between them. In DNA form, the CDR3 reads TGTGCCACCGCTTCCTCTGGAAACACCATATATTTT. It specifies CATASSGNTIYF.

Ten or more counts support this clonotype. The CDR3 is CASRDARADTEAFF. The CDR3, as DNA: TGTGCCAGCAGGGACGCGAGGGCGGACACTGAAGCTTTCTTT. V usage is TRBV12-3 or TRBV12-4 and J usage is TRBJ1-1; D is ambiguous. This CDR3 spans 14 amino acids. Trimming stripped 6 bases from V and 3 bases from J, with 14 bases between.

The V gene is TRBV5-1, the J gene TRBJ2-3; D is unclear. V lost 5 bases and J lost 6, with 16 bases in between. The CDR3 has 14 residues. Germline CDR1 and CDR2: SGHRS and YFSETQ. The DNA for the CDR3 is TGCGCCAGCAGGACTGCATATGGGGTGGATACGCAGTATTTT. Residues: CASRTAYGVDTQYF.

This clonotype has just a few counts. The chain couples TRBV27 to TRBJ2-3; the match to TRBD2 covers 12 bases. This CDR3 has 17 residues. The V gene's germline CDR1 is MNHEY and CDR2 SMNVEV (reference sequence). V was clipped by 5 bases and J by 6 bases; unmatched bases: 12. The CDR3 coding sequence is TGTGCCAGCAGTCTTTTACCTACTAGCGGGGGGCCTGATACGCAGTATTTT. Its protein is CASSLLPTSGGPDTQYF.

The table lists this clonotype with many counts. The chain recombines TRBV7-2 with TRBJ2-7; no definite D call. Germline-derived CDR1 and CDR2 are SGHTA and FQGNSA. There are 14 residues in the CDR3. Trimming removed 1 base from V and 3 bases from J, with 10 bases in between. The DNA for the CDR3 is TGTGCCAGCAGCTTAGACACTATTCTCTACGAGCAGTACTTC. Protein: CASSLDTILYEQYF.

The chain employs TRBV6-2 or TRBV6-3 and TRBJ2-7, with D perhaps being TRBD1 or TRBD2 (5 bases each). This CDR3 is 18 amino acids long. Germline loops: CDR1 MNHEY, CDR2 SVGEGT. V lost 7 bases and J lost 2, with 27 bases in between. The CDR3 DNA sequence: TGTGCCAGCACCTCGCTCGGAGGCTGGGACCACCCGCCCTACGAGCAGTACTTC. This encodes CASTSLGGWDHPPYEQYF.

CDR3 loop: CASSNSISEQYF. In DNA, the CDR3 is TGTGCCAGCAGCAACAGCATCTCCGAGCAGTACTTC. The chain is built from TRBV6-2 or TRBV6-3 and TRBJ2-7; the D is unclear. The CDR3 is 12 amino acids. Germline loops: CDR1 MNHEY, CDR2 SVGEGT. The V end was cut by 6 bases, the J end by 6 bases, with 12 bases between.

In this sample, this clonotype turned up many times. The V and J genes are TRBV12-3 or TRBV12-4 and TRBJ1-4, with D possibly matching TRBD1 (5 bases). The CDR3 extends over 15 amino acids. Trimming left V 5 bases short and J 5 bases short, with 15 bases between. This chain's CDR3 is CASSPRAELNEKLFF. The CDR3 DNA reads as TGTGCCAGCAGTCCCAGGGCAGAACTCAATGAAAAACTGTTTTTT.

This chain joins TRBV5-1 and TRBJ2-7; 8 bases match TRBD2. V lost 3 bases and J lost 3; bases outside the gene matches: 8. CDR3 length: 15 residues. Germline V lookup: CDR1 SGHRS, CDR2 YFSETQ. CDR3 in DNA: TGCGCCAGCAGCTCCGCCGGGACTAGTAGCTACGAGCAGTACTTC. It yields the protein CASSSAGTSSYEQYF.